This T cell receptor beta chain is drawn from a study of T-cell reconstitution after alpha-beta-depleted transplantation in children. Molecular barcoding with unique molecular identifiers was used for the TCRbeta library. TCRdb re-called the PCR reads through MiXCR, storing one row per CDR3 protein. The data contain some 70,000 distinct CDR3 sequences, just under 7.5% of them singletons. This clonotype occurred many times. J gave up 2 bases and V 0 bases, and 9 bases lay outside the gene matches. CDR1 and CDR2 (germline): KGHDR, SFDVKD. CDR3 length equals 17 residues. The sequence was obtained from a human donor who donated a stem cell graft to a child with acute lymphoblastic leukemia. The rearrangement uses TRBV24-1 and TRBJ2-7; 7 nucleotides align to TRBD2. Sample: PBMCs from the stem cell graft donor, taken from the stem cell graft. The CDR3 DNA sequence: TGTGCCACCAGTGATTTGCGAGAAGCGGGAATCACCTACGAGCAGTACTTC. Protein sequence: CATSDLREAGITYEQYF.